What follows is one T cell receptor beta chain and its context. This entry belongs to a study of cytomegalovirus exposure and HLA in healthy donors. 60 Vbeta and 13 Jbeta primers were used in PCR. TCRdb's copy holds only in-frame clones and misses some; the assay was immunoSEQ multiplex PCR. This table holds about 110,000 clones, almost 75% found once. CDR1 is MNHNS and CDR2 is SASEGT in the germline V gene. The CDR3 covers 18 residues. V was pared by 4 bases and J by 5 bases, with 15 bases of the junction left unmatched. The receptor was isolated from a man between 35 and 55 years old in good health and CMV-seronegative. The chain couples TRBV6-1 to TRBJ1-5; TRBD1 matches at 9 bases. Material: PBMCs. CDR3 protein: CASSVFRTGAPGDQPQHF. The CDR3, as DNA: TGTGCCAGCAGTGTATTTCGGACAGGGGCGCCGGGAGATCAGCCCCAGCATTTT.